The TCR beta chain under discussion was sequenced for a study of beta chain features in type 1 diabetes (dated by TCRdb to the late 2010s). Looking at the study overall: Mean age, gender distribution, total cell number and subset yield were not different between patients and healthy donors. In the study, TCRB repertoires of sorted circulating CD4+ T cell subsets from recently diagnosed type 1 diabetes patients were compared with those of matched healthy donors. Regulatory and stem cell-like memory subsets were isolated from only 8 patients and roughly eight healthy donors, whereas naive and central memory subsets came from all 30 or so donors. A total of roughly 100,000,000 sorted cells were examined across all samples, and the number of cells per subset was strongly correlated with RNA yield. What the work shows at the level of the full study, not this receptor alone: Only small numbers of individuals were included in the HLA sub-analyses, which left unresolved whether HLA type had any influence on TCRB rearrangement. Naive, central memory and regulatory TCRB repertoires appeared to be more similar among patients than among healthy donors. Sequencing cDNA rather than genomic DNA could over-represent highly expressing activated cells, although activation and CD3 levels did not differ between groups. At VDJ recombination sites, patients with type 1 diabetes made fewer insertions and deleted more nucleotides, a pattern implying thymic rearrangement abnormalities. Type 1 diabetes patients showed a moderate but significant shortening of TCRB CDR3 length in all four CD4+ subsets. PCR may preferentially amplify shorter templates, but because patient and control samples were amplified and corrected together, any resulting skew would affect both groups equally.

The germline V end is reduced by 4 bases and the J end by 4 bases; junction bases left unmatched: 7. The germline V gene provides CDR1 MGHDK and CDR2 SYGVNS. Inclusive of the bounding cysteine and phenylalanine, the CDR3 is 15 residues long. Kept here is only the CDR3 DNA, which spans 45 bases and is read in frame from base 1. Each donor gave one peripheral blood draw, averaging around 0.11 L, which was collected into heparinised tubes. Using a panel that included CD45RO, CCR7, CD25, CD127, CD95 and CD27, naive, central memory, regulatory and stem cell-like memory CD4+ T cells were sorted on a BD FACSAria II. All sorted populations exceeded 98% purity. PBMCs were separated immediately by Lymphoprep density gradient centrifugation and were stained directly, without being cultured. To minimize batch effects, samples were stained and sorted in pairs, one healthy donor with one patient per experiment.

The entire amount of isolated RNA was reverse transcribed using the High Capacity cDNA Reverse Transcription Kit, so the sequenced TCRB transcripts were expressed ones. Deep immunoSEQ sequencing was performed on naive, central memory and regulatory T cell samples, with an average of approximately 3.9 million total reads per sample. After sorted cells were lysed in RLT buffer, RNA was extracted with DNase-treated RNeasy Micro or Mini kits, with the choice depending on cell number. To prevent cross-contamination, every cell subset was processed on its own, while patient and healthy donor samples were processed together. The immunoSEQ multiplex PCR was used to amplify TCRB sequences from cDNA, generating 87-bp fragments that spanned the CDR3 region. The amplicons were sequenced using the Illumina HiSeq platform. On the study's bioinformatics: PCR bias was corrected computationally using synthetic template baselines, and reads within Hamming distance 2 were collapsed, with unmergeable singletons discarded. By aligning reads against IMGT, V, D and J genes, CDR3 length, and insertions or deletions at six rearrangement sites were assigned. Clonotype counts were normalized to sorted cell number within each subset before computing true diversity and Gini coefficients with the tcR R package. The overlap coefficient, calculated on TCRB nucleotide sequences, was used to quantify repertoire sharing. Out-of-frame TCRB sequences from naive cells were analyzed as a proxy for the pre-selection repertoire. Sourced from immuneACCESS, this table was stored by TCRdb with only in-frame sequences that have V and J called. A share of the clones is absent; for the studies checked, an unresolved V gene accounts for under half, and the remainder has no known explanation. The V and J calls and the clone size are those of that table, but D and trimming were determined from the DNA. This sample comprises about 410,000 clones, about 15% of them detected only once. Of the sample, roughly 0.038% is held by the ten largest clones.

This clone showed up just a few times. Which antigen it targets is not known. It has no much larger one-base neighbor in the sample; base qualities were not kept. This clonotype was obtained from a man aged 25 to 45 in good health. The material sequenced was naive CD4+ T cells from blood. The cell subset or site label on this specimen signifies: true naive CD4+ T cells. The rearranged chain carries TRBV25-1 and TRBJ2-7; the junction holds 10 bases that match TRBD2. CDR3 region: CASSALTSGVYEQYF. Here is the DNA: TGTGCCAGCAGTGCTCTAACTAGCGGGGTATACGAGCAGTACTTC.